Here is one T cell receptor (beta chain) with its context. Its binding antigen is unknown. Qualities for individual bases were not recorded, and no much larger clone is one base off. This sample was included in a study of blood T cell repertoires in COVID-19 (dated by TCRdb to between 2020 and 2021). Regarding the research as a whole: The collaborator samples originated in the United States, Italy and Spain and spanned the acute and convalescent phases of COVID-19. The prospective study material was composed of cDNA or gDNA derived from T cells, B-cell-depleted T cells, or PBMCs. Subjects who had been exposed to COVID-19, were actively infected with it, or had recovered from it provided the deeply sampled blood TCRbeta repertoires that made up the dataset. The repertoires were released in a freely available public database meant as a resource for research on the immune response to SARS-CoV-2. The samples were drawn from the first 160 participants of the ongoing ImmuneRACE study and from 950 to 1,500 subjects provided by 6 global collaborators. The sample metadata nearly always contained a de-identified subject ID, COVID-19 status, age in years and sex. Where HLA class I and class II types were available, the types were taken from metadata supplied by the sample provider, not from assay-based typing.

TCRbeta CDR3 regions were amplified from genomic DNA using the immunoSEQ Assay, a bias-controlled multiplex PCR. Under the source paper's analysis protocol: Nucleated cell counts per sample were estimated from amplification of reference gene primers within the assay. Sequence reads were collapsed and filtered to measure the absolute abundance of every unique TCRbeta CDR3 rearrangement. Productive Simpson clonality was computed per sample as the square root of Simpson's diversity index over productive rearrangements. The table was pulled from immuneACCESS by TCRdb, which kept in-frame rearrangements only. Such tables lose some clones; where checked, under half of the loss comes from unresolved V genes, and the rest has no known cause. The DNA gave D and trimming, while V, J and clone size come from that table. The sample records about 320,000 clones, approximately 90% of which are singletons. The top ten clonotypes cover 8.5% to 10% of the sample.

Overall study outcomes, separate from this receptor: The quantity of clinical and demographic metadata differed by source and by participant and was supplied without curation.

In the prospective study, participants were 18 to 89 years old, resided in 20 to 30 geographic areas of the United States, and were enrolled through a virtual design. Cohort assignment in the prospective study relied on participant-reported clinical history from a screening survey and a study questionnaire. ImmuneRACE Cohort 3 recovered participants were defined by two consecutive negative NP/OP PCR tests, healthcare professional clearance, or symptom resolution. Mobile phlebotomists in the prospective study collected whole blood, serum and a nasopharyngeal or oropharyngeal swab from every participant. Participants in the prospective study had the option to provide additional blood draws and questionnaires over a roughly two-month period. Before DNA extraction, prospective study blood samples were shipped either frozen or at room temperature. The origin of this receptor is a woman aged 18-29 years who had recovered from COVID-19. Sample: PBMCs or T cells enriched from blood (not recorded which).

The CDR3 corresponds to CASSQLTLQRTSGDRTQYF. Here is the DNA: TGTGCCAGCAGTCAACTAACCCTCCAACGGACTAGCGGGGACCGTACGCAGTATTTT. This chain is built from TRBV28 and TRBJ2-3; 12 central nucleotides agree with TRBD2. Germline trimming: 5 bases from V, 8 bases from J; junction bases outside gene matches: 20. Sequences MDHEN (CDR1) and SYDVKM (CDR2) are obtained from the germline V gene. Its CDR3 holds 19 amino acids, cysteine through phenylalanine. Of all the DNA, just the CDR3 is kept, 57 bases in frame from base 1.